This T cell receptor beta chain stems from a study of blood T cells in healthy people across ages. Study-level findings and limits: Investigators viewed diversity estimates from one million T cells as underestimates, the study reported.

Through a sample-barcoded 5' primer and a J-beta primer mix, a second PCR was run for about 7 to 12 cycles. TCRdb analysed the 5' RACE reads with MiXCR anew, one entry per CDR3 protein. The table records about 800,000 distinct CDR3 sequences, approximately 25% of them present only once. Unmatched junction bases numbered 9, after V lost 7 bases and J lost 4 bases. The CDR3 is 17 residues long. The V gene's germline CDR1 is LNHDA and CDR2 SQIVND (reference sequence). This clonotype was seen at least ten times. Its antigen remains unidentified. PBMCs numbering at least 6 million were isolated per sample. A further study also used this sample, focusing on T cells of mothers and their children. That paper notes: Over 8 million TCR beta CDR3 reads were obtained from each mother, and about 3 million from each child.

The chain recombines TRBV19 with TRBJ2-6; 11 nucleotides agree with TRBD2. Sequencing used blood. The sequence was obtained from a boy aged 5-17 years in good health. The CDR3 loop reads CASMSGTSGVGANVLTF. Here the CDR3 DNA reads TGTGCCAGTATGTCCGGGACTAGCGGTGTCGGGGCCAACGTCCTGACTTTC.